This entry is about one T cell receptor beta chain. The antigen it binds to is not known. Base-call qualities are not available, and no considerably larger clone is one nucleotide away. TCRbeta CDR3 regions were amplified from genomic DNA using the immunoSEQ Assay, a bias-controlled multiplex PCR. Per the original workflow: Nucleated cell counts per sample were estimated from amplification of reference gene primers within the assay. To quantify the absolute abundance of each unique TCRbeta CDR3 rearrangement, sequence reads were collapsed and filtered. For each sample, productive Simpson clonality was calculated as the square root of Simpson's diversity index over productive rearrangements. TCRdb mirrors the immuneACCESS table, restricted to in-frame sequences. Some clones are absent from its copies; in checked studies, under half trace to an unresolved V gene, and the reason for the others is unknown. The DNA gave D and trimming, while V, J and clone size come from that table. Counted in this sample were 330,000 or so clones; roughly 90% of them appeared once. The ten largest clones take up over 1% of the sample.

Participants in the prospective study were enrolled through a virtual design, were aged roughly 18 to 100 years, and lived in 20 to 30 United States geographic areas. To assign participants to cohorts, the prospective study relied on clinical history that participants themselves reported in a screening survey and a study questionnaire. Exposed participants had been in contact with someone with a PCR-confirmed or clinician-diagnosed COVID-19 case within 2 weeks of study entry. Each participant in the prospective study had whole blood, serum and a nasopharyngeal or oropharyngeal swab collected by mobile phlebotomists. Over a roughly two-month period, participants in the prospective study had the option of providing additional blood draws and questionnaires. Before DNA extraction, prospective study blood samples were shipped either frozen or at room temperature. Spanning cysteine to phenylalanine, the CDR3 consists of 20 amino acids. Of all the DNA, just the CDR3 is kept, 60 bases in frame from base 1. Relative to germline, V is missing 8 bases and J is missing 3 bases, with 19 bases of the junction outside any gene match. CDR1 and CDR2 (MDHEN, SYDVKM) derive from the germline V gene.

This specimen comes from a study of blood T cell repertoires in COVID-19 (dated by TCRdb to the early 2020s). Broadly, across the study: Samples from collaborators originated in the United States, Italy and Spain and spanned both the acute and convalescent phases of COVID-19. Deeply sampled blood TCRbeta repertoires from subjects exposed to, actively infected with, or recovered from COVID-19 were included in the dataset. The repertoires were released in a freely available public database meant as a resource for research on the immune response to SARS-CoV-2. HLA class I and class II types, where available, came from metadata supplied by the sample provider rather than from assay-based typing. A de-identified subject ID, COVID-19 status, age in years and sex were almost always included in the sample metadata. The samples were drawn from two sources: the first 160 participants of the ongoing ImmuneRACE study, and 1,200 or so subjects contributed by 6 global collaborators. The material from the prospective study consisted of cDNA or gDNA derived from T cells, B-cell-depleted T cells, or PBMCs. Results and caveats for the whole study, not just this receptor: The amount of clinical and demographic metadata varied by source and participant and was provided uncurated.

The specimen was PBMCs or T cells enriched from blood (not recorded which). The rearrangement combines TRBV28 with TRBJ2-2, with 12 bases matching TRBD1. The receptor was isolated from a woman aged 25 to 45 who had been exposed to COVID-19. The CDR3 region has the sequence CASPPSPGQGAPSDTGELFF. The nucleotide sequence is TGTGCCAGCCCACCCTCCCCGGGACAGGGGGCGCCTTCGGACACCGGGGAGCTGTTTTTT.